The entry below describes one T cell receptor (beta chain). The data originate from a study of T cell changes during pregnancy in multiple sclerosis. Data came from immunoSEQ multiplex PCR; TCRdb stores just in-frame clones and leaves some out. The table shows 15,000 or so clones, with just over 85% occurring only once. This CDR3 spans 16 amino acids. Germline-derived CDR1 and CDR2 are MNHEY and SVGAGI. Between the trimmed V and J ends, which lost 0 bases and 4 bases, there was a span of 13 bases. Sequences were derived from CD8+ T cells from peripheral blood mononuclear cells, sampled in the first trimester of pregnancy. The V call is TRBV6-5, the J call TRBJ2-1; maybe TRBD2 (6 bases). The origin of this receptor is a female donor with multiple sclerosis, enrolled in a pregnancy study. The CDR3 DNA follows: TGTGCCAGCAGTTACTCGACGGGGGAGCGTTACAATGAGCAGTTCTTC. Amino acid sequence: CASSYSTGERYNEQFF.